This passage covers 10 T cell receptor beta chains from one sample sequenced in a study of CD8 T cells in Susac syndrome. It was with random hexamers that roughly 0.45 to 1 ug RNA was reverse transcribed. TCRdb reanalysed the immunoSEQ multiplex PCR reads using MiXCR and keeps one entry per CDR3 protein. This table has some 180,000 distinct CDR3 sequences, 90% to 95% appearing once. The sample comprised CD4+ T cells from PBMCs. The receptor source for this set is a human donor with Susac syndrome.

The genes are TRBV29-1 and TRBJ1-1, with D perhaps TRBD1 (6 bases). Germline V CDR1 and CDR2: SQVTM, ANQGSEA. The ends were cut back, 5 bases at V and 4 bases at J, with 14 bases in the middle. The CDR3 runs 13 residues. For the CDR3, the DNA is TGCAGCGTTCAACAGGGAGATGGCACTGAAGCTTTCTTT. Translation gives CSVQQGDGTEAFF.

This chain joins TRBV3-1 and TRBJ1-2; the D is unclear. The V gene lost 4 bases and the J gene lost 6 bases, with 15 bases spanning the gap. The CDR3 is made up of 14 amino acids. Per the germline V gene, CDR1 is LGHDT and CDR2 is YNNKEL (reference sequence). CDR3 DNA sequence: TGTGCCAGCAGCCTCCGGGCCGGTGGAGATGGCTACACCTTC. The encoded protein is CASSLRAGGDGYTF. Complete variable domain (other parts from reference TRBV3-1 and TRBJ1-2): DTAVSQTPKYLVTQMGNDKSIKCEQNLGHDTMYWYKQDSKKFLKIMFSYNNKELIINETVPNRFSPKSPDKAHLNLHINSLELGDSAVYFCASSLRAGGDGYTFGSGTRLTVV.

The rearrangement uses TRBV12-3 or TRBV12-4 and TRBJ2-5, with a weak D call TRBD1 (6 bases). V was clipped by 1 base and J by 3 bases, with 12 bases between them. The CDR3 length is 15 residues. The CDR3 region is CASSLVRDRKETQYF. The CDR3 DNA reads TGTGCCAGCAGTTTAGTTAGAGACAGGAAAGAGACCCAGTACTTC.

The chain joins TRBV19 to TRBJ2-5, with D hard to call. This CDR3 contains 13 residues. Germline assignment: CDR1 LNHDA and CDR2 SQIVND (reference sequence). V was pared by 4 bases and J by 8 bases, with 14 bases between. The CDR3 reads CASSTPGLSTQYF. In DNA, the CDR3 is TGTGCCAGTAGTACTCCGGGCCTCTCTACCCAGTACTTC.

V and J are TRBV20-1 and TRBJ1-1; D call uncertain. V was pared by 1 base and J by 0 bases, with 12 bases between. Germline-derived CDR1 and CDR2 are DFQATT and SNEGSKA (reference sequence). This CDR3 spans 15 amino acids. The DNA for the CDR3 is TGCAGTGCTAGAGGGCAGGTGAACATGAACACTGAAGCTTTCTTT. Residues: CSARGQVNMNTEAFF.

The rearrangement uses TRBV6-4 and TRBJ1-2, with TRBD1 as a possible D gene (5 bases). The CDR3 has 16 residues. Per the germline V gene, CDR1 is MRHNA and CDR2 is SNTAGT. With 3 bases removed from V and 0 bases from J, the gap between germline ends came to 14 bases. The CDR3 is CASSEDSFPSNYGYTF. CDR3 sequence (DNA): TGTGCCAGCAGTGAAGACAGTTTTCCTTCTAACTATGGCTACACCTTC.

The chain has TRBV4-1 and TRBJ2-7; TRBD2 is a possible D gene (5 bases). Trimming took 0 bases from V and 3 from J, leaving 12 bases between them. This CDR3 has 15 residues. CDR1 is MGHRA, CDR2 YSYEKL, per germline. The CDR3 DNA follows: TGCGCCAGCAGCCAAGATATCAACCGGGGCTACGAGCAGTACTTC. As protein: CASSQDINRGYEQYF.

V usage is TRBV7-9 and J usage is TRBJ1-6, with D perhaps matching TRBD1 (5 bases). Trimming pared 5 bases from V and 9 bases from J, leaving 14 bases between. The CDR3 contains 14 residues. Germline V gene sequence: CDR1 SEHNR, CDR2 FQNEAQ (reference sequence). CDR3 coding DNA: TGTGCCAGCAGCAGGGAATATGGGGGTTCACCCCTCCACTTT. This codes for CASSREYGGSPLHF.

This clonotype was observed once. The chain recombines TRBV9 with TRBJ1-3, with D uncertain. From germline, CDR1 is SGDLS and CDR2 YYNGEE. The CDR3 length is 15 residues. Trimming removed 0 bases at V and 4 bases at J, with 11 bases between. CDR3 sequence (DNA): TGTGCCAGCAGCGTAGGTGCGGTTGTCGGAAACACCATATATTTT. Residues: CASSVGAVVGNTIYF.

This chain joins TRBV20-1 and TRBJ1-6; 7 bases match TRBD1. This CDR3 has 16 amino acids. V shed 0 bases and J 8 bases; nucleotides not matched to a gene: 10. CDR1 and CDR2 (germline): DFQATT, SNEGSKA (reference sequence). CDR3 in DNA: TGCAGTGCTAGAGACCCGAGAACAGGGGTAGATTCACCCCTCCACTTT. It specifies CSARDPRTGVDSPLHF.